Listed below are T cell receptor beta chains from one sample, sequenced in a study of T cell responses to AZD1222 COVID-19 vaccine. The method was immunoSEQ multiplex PCR; TCRdb's version includes in-frame clones alone and lacks a portion of them. The profile shows around 190,000 clones, around 88% of them singletons. The sample here was peripheral blood, taken on day 0 of AZD1222 vaccination. These receptors were obtained from an adult in good health. Both conserved end residues are part of each CDR3. Fields, in order: clone size, D gene, V gene, J gene, CDR3 DNA, CDR3 protein. A D gene is named only where the DNA matches it firmly. Clone size is stated in some rows and not others, as once, few, many or a class when expanded.

>-|TRBD2|TRBV19|TRBJ2-1
TGTGCCAGTAGGCAGACTAGCGGGACGGACAATGAGCAGTTCTTC
CASRQTSGTDNEQFF
>once|-|TRBV7-2|TRBJ1-4
TGTGCCAGCAGCTTCGAGTCGGGGGGAAAACTGTTTTTT
CASSFESGGKLFF
>-|-|TRBV5-6|TRBJ2-7
TGTGCCAGCAGCTTGGCGGCGGAGCAGTACTTC
CASSLAAEQYF
>-|-|TRBV7-2|TRBJ1-5
TGTGCCAGCAGCGGGAGTGCGGGCGCGGGTCAGCCCCAGCATTTT
CASSGSAGAGQPQHF
>-|-|TRBV28|TRBJ1-2
TGTGCCAGCAGGAAACCCCTCGGGGAAGGGTATGGCTACACCTTC
CASRKPLGEGYGYTF
>-|-|TRBV29-1|TRBJ2-5
TGCAGCGTTGGACTCGGGCAAGAGACCCAGTACTTC
CSVGLGQETQYF
>-|-|TRBV27|TRBJ1-1
TGTGCCAGCAGTTCCTCCGTGGAGGGCGCGAACACTGAAGCTTTCTTT
CASSSSVEGANTEAFF
>-|-|TRBV7-9|TRBJ1-1
TGTGCCAGCAGCCCCGCGGCGAACACTGAAGCTTTCTTT
CASSPAANTEAFF
>-|-|TRBV20-1|TRBJ1-2
TGCAGTGCTAGATCAGGGAATGGCTACACCTTC
CSARSGNGYTF
>-|-|TRBV18|TRBJ1-3
TGTGCCAGCTCACCTTCCCCCCCGGGCTCTGGAAACACCATATATTTT
CASSPSPPGSGNTIYF
>-|-|TRBV6-1|TRBJ1-4
TGTGCCAGCACTCAGACCGGGGAAAAACTGTTTTTT
CASTQTGEKLFF
>-|-|TRBV7-9|TRBJ1-1
TGTGCCAGCAGTCGAGGACCGACTGAAGCTTTCTTT
CASSRGPTEAFF
>-|-|TRBV2|TRBJ1-5
TGTGCCAGCAGTGAATACGGGAATAGCAATCAGCCCCAGCATTTT
CASSEYGNSNQPQHF
>-|-|TRBV10-1|TRBJ1-1
TGCGCCAGCAGTTTTACGCGCAACCTGAACACTGAAGCTTTCTTT
CASSFTRNLNTEAFF
>-|TRBD1|TRBV5-4|TRBJ1-5
TGTGCCAGCAGCACAGGGGGGGTCAGCAATCAGCCCCAGCATTTT
CASSTGGVSNQPQHF
>-|TRBD1|TRBV19|TRBJ1-4
TGTGCCAGTAGTGGGACAGACAATGAAAAACTGTTTTTT
CASSGTDNEKLFF
>-|-|TRBV9|TRBJ2-7
TGTGCCAGCAGCGTAGGGGGGCCCGAGCAGTACTTC
CASSVGGPEQYF
>-|-|TRBV6-5|TRBJ1-2
TGTGCCAGCAGTTACTCCCGGCAGGGCAGGGACGGCTACACCTTC
CASSYSRQGRDGYTF
>-|TRBD1|TRBV7-7|TRBJ2-2
TGTGCTAGCAGCTTCGACAGGGGGGACACCGGGGAGCTGTTTTTT
CASSFDRGDTGELFF
>-|TRBD2|TRBV19|TRBJ2-1
TGTGCCAGTAGTATACCGACTAGCCGTTACTACAATGAGCAGTTCTTC
CASSIPTSRYYNEQFF
>-|-|TRBV27|TRBJ2-1
TGTGCCAGCGGAAGTCTAGGCAATGAGCAGTTCTTC
CASGSLGNEQFF
>-|TRBD1|TRBV9|TRBJ2-1
TGTGCCAGCAGCGTAGATAGCAGGGGGCGTGAGCAGTTCTTC
CASSVDSRGREQFF
>-|-|TRBV7-2|TRBJ2-7
TGTGCCAGCAGCTTAAAAACCTACGAGCAGTACTTC
CASSLKTYEQYF
>-|TRBD1|TRBV9|TRBJ1-1
TGTGCCAGCAGCTCCCCCCGGGACAGGGTGAACACTGAAGCTTTCTTT
CASSSPRDRVNTEAFF